This TCR beta chain was profiled in a study of blood T cell repertoires in COVID-19. The germline gives CDR1 MNHEY, CDR2 SMNVEV (reference sequence). V was cut by 8 bases and J by 6 bases, with 8 bases left in between. The CDR3 contains 11 residues. Generated by immunoSEQ multiplex PCR, the TCRdb table keeps only in-frame clones and is missing some. The table records around 100,000 clones, approximately 79% of them present only once. The clonotype comes from a man between 70 and 80 years old with COVID-19, enrolled during active disease. The chain links TRBV27 to TRBJ2-1; the D is unclear. Sequencing was carried out using peripheral blood. The chain's CDR3 is CASARRNEQFF. CDR3 DNA sequence: TGTGCCAGCGCGAGGCGCAATGAGCAGTTCTTC.